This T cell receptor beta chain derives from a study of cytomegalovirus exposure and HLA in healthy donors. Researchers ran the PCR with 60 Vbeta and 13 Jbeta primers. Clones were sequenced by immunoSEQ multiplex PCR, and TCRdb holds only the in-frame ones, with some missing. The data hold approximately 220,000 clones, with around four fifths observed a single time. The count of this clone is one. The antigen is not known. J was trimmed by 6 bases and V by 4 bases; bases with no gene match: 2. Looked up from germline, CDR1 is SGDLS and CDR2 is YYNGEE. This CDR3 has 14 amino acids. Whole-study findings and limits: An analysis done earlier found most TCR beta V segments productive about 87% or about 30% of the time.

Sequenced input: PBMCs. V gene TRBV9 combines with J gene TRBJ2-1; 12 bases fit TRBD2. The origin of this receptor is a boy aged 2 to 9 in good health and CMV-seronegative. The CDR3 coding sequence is TGTGCCAGCAGCCCTAGCGGGGGGGCCAATGAGCAGTTCTTC. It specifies CASSPSGGANEQFF.